This T cell receptor beta chain was identified during a study of T cell responses to AZD1222 COVID-19 vaccine. With regard to this clone: No antigen is known for it.

Using immunoSEQ multiplex PCR, the repertoire was profiled, and TCRdb retains in-frame clones only, with some absent. The table has 100,000 to 150,000 clones, around 92% seen once; the top ten hold about 1.6%. Study-level findings and limits: Unmutated variant regions reportedly attract nearly half of all spike-specific TCRs.

The junction had 5 bases not matched to a gene; V was cut back by 5 bases and J by 7 bases. The CDR3 runs to 13 residues. Per the germline V gene, CDR1 is LGHDT and CDR2 is YNNKEL (reference sequence). The receptor's source is an adult in good health. The material was peripheral blood, obtained on day 0 of AZD1222 vaccination. J is TRBJ1-5 and V is TRBV3-1 (or the pseudogene TRBV3-2); 7 bases map to TRBD1. CDR3 sequence (DNA): TGTGCCAGCAGCGAACAGGGGTACCAGCCCCAGCATTTT. Translating it yields CASSEQGYQPQHF.